The 32 T cell receptor beta chains below were found in one sample sequenced in a study of metastatic and nonmetastatic thyroid tumors. Ahead of thyroid surgery, no patient had received treatment of any kind. TCRdb re-processed the PCR reads through MiXCR. The sample records tens of thousands of clones, 25% to 30% being singletons. Sequenced material: blood. The receptors stem from a female donor with papillary thyroid cancer or a benign thyroid nodule (not recorded which). Some clones in this sample may be carry-over from other donors' samples.

V gene TRBV2 combines with J gene TRBJ2-2; D assignment may be TRBD1 or TRBD2 (5 bases each). V lost 5 bases, J lost 6 bases, and 10 bases lay in between. The CDR3 consists of 13 residues. Germline assignment: CDR1 SNHLY and CDR2 FYNNEI. Written as DNA, the CDR3 is TGTGCCAGCAGTCCCCAGGGAGCCGGGGAGCTGTTTTTT. Its translation is CASSPQGAGELFF. The variable domain in full, completed from reference TRBV2 and TRBJ2-2, reads EPEVTQTPSHQVTQMGQEVILRCVPISNHLYFYWYRQILGQKVEFLVSFYNNEISEKSEIFDDQFSVERPDGSNFTLKIRSTKLEDSAMYFCASSPQGAGELFFGEGSRLTVL.

This clone was picked up a small number of times. One end of the junction does not line up with germline, which may come from a read error. The chain couples TRBV19 to TRBJ1-2; D uncertain. The CDR3 contains 13 residues. Germline values: CDR1 LNHDA, CDR2 SQIVND (reference sequence). This CDR3 reads CATSYGPIYVYTF. The CDR3 DNA sequence: TGTGCCACCTCGTACGGCCCCATCTATGTCTACACCTTC.

Note on this clone: Relative to the germline gene, one junction end is altered; a read error may explain this. The rearrangement uses TRBV5-1 and TRBJ2-1; D possibly corresponds to TRBD1 (6 bases). CDR3 length: 15 residues. Germline-derived CDR1 and CDR2 are SGHRS and YFSETQ. Written as DNA, the CDR3 is TGCGCCAGCAGCATACTGGGGGCGCCTCGGGATGAGCAGTTCTTT. This translates into CASSILGAPRDEQFF.

This clone has a count of ten or more. A much bigger clone sits one base away, suggesting this may be a read error. The chain employs TRBV5-1 and TRBJ2-3; TRBD1 might be the D (6 bases). V dropped 4 bases and J dropped 5 bases, with 20 bases sitting between them. Germline V CDR1 and CDR2: SGHRS, YFSETQ. The CDR3 is 16 residues long. The CDR3 nucleotides read TGCGCCAGCAGCATAACCGGGACAAGGTCGATAGATACGCAGTATTTT. This codes for CASSITGTRSIDTQYF.

The CDR3 reads CASSGLRTEVNQPQHF. The CDR3 DNA follows: TGTGCCAGCAGTGGTTTAAGGACGGAGGTCAATCAGCCCCAGCATTTT. This chain connects TRBV6-1 to TRBJ1-5; no clear D. This CDR3 spans 16 amino acids. V lost 4 bases to trimming and J lost 3 bases, with 16 bases between them. The germline V gene encodes CDR1 MNHNS and CDR2 SASEGT.

This clone was recorded many times. Other DNA sequences in the same sample also yield this CDR3. This chain links TRBV27 with TRBJ1-5; TRBD1 matches at 9 bases. The CDR3 loop spans 18 amino acids. The V and J ends lost 0 bases and 2 bases, in that order; junction bases with no gene match: 8. Germline V lookup: CDR1 MNHEY, CDR2 SMNVEV (reference sequence). CDR3 nucleotides: TGTGCCAGCAGTTTATCGGGGGGGGACAGGGAGGGCAATCAGCCCCAGCATTTT. Protein: CASSLSGGDREGNQPQHF.

This clone has a count of ten or more. The rearrangement uses TRBV5-1 and TRBJ2-6; maybe TRBD1 (6 bases). Germline V gene lookup returns CDR1 SGHRS and CDR2 YFSETQ. The V end was cut by 4 bases, the J end by 2 bases, with 16 bases between. The length of the CDR3 is 17 residues. This CDR3 reads CASSEQGGTAGANVLTF. CDR3 DNA: TGCGCCAGCAGCGAACAGGGTGGTACGGCTGGGGCCAACGTCCTGACTTTC.

The table lists this clone with a few counts. This rearrangement joins TRBV6-1 to TRBJ1-6; D ambiguous. The CDR3 is 16 residues long. The V gene lost 4 bases and the J gene lost 5 bases, with 15 bases spanning the gap. Looked up from germline, CDR1 is MNHNS and CDR2 is SASEGT. The CDR3 sequence: CASSGWAGYNNSPLHF. Written as DNA, the CDR3 is TGTGCCAGCAGTGGTTGGGCGGGATATAATAATTCACCCCTCCACTTT.

The chain is built from TRBV5-1 and TRBJ1-2, with no clear D. Trimming stripped 4 bases from V and 4 bases from J, with 20 bases between. This CDR3 spans 16 amino acids. CDR1 is SGHRS and CDR2 is YFSETQ in the germline V gene. The CDR3 region is CASSPYQQILPYGYTF. The CDR3 DNA follows: TGCGCCAGCAGCCCCTACCAGCAGATTTTACCCTATGGCTACACCTTC. Supplemented by reference TRBV5-1 and TRBJ1-2, the full variable domain reads KAGVTQTPRYLIKTRGQQVTLSCSPISGHRSVSWYQQTPGQGLQFLFEYFSETQRNKGNFPGRFSGRQFSNSRSEMNVSTLELGDSALYLCASSPYQQILPYGYTFGSGTRLTVV.

Sample share makes this clone medium-sized. The chain is built from TRBV11-2 and TRBJ2-1; D tentatively fits TRBD1 or TRBD2 (5 bases each). CDR1 is SGHAT and CDR2 is FQNNGV in the germline V gene. The CDR3 spans 15 residues. Between the trimmed V and J ends, which lost 7 bases and 8 bases, there was a span of 21 bases. As DNA, the CDR3 is TGTGCCAGCAACATCCGGGACGGCGGATCCGATGAGCAGTTCTTC. Its translation: CASNIRDGGSDEQFF.

This clone was seen ten or more times. V and J are TRBV4-3 and TRBJ2-1, with 8 positions matching TRBD2. The V and J ends lost 1 base and 6 bases, in that order; junction bases with no gene match: 5. The CDR3 length is 15 residues. The germline gives CDR1 LGHNA, CDR2 YSLEER. This CDR3 reads CASSQGTGGLNEQFF. In DNA form, the CDR3 reads TGCGCCAGCAGCCAAGGAACGGGGGGGCTCAATGAGCAGTTCTTC.

This clone was seen a handful of times. The CDR3 sequence is CASSARAWPYYEQYF. CDR3 coding DNA: TGTGCCAGTAGTGCCCGGGCCTGGCCATACTACGAGCAGTACTTC. V usage is TRBV19 and J usage is TRBJ2-7; D remains unclear. The CDR3 length is 15 residues. Trimming cost V 5 bases and J 3 bases, with 17 bases left between them. From germline, CDR1 is LNHDA and CDR2 SQIVND (reference sequence).

The chain couples TRBV6-1 to TRBJ2-7; 10 bases fit TRBD1. J was trimmed by 5 bases and V by 3 bases; bases with no gene match: 13. The length of the CDR3 is 17 residues. Germline V CDR1 and CDR2: MNHNS, SASEGT. CDR3 bases: TGTGCCAGCAGTGACCGGTGGGACAGGGGAAATCCGAACGAGCAGTACTTC. Its translation: CASSDRWDRGNPNEQYF.

The sample holds many counts of this clone. V usage is TRBV5-6 and J usage is TRBJ2-3; 7 bases fit TRBD2. V was clipped by 0 bases and J by 4 bases; unmatched bases: 14. This CDR3 has 18 amino acids. The germline V gene has CDR1 SGHDT and CDR2 YYEEEE. The DNA of the CDR3 is TGTGCCAGCAGCTTGGTCTTGAGTCGGGAGGTTGTACCAGATACGCAGTATTTT. Translated: CASSLVLSREVVPDTQYF.

This clone was counted at least ten times. The chain couples TRBV5-1 to TRBJ1-2; 8 nucleotides match TRBD1. The CDR3 consists of 14 residues. The V segment lost 0 bases and the J segment 2 bases; nucleotides outside the gene matches: 0. Germline assignment: CDR1 SGHRS and CDR2 YFSETQ. CDR3: CASSLGTGNYGYTF. The CDR3, as DNA: TGCGCCAGCAGCTTGGGGACAGGGAACTATGGCTACACCTTC.

This clone was counted ten times or more. V and J are TRBV2 and TRBJ2-7; TRBD2 aligns across 10 bases. CDR3 length: 15 residues. Germline CDR1 is SNHLY and CDR2 is FYNNEI. J was trimmed by 0 bases and V by 3 bases; bases with no gene match: 2. The CDR3 region has the DNA TGTGCCAGCAGTGAGTCTAGCGGGAGCTCCTACGAGCAGTACTTC. This sequence encodes CASSESSGSSYEQYF.

This clone was picked up many times. The V call is TRBV30, the J call TRBJ1-2; TRBD1 aligns across 9 bases. The ends lost 2 bases at V and 7 bases at J; junction bases unmatched: 5. The V gene's germline CDR1 is GTSNPN and CDR2 SVGIG (reference sequence). The CDR3 runs 13 residues. The CDR3 DNA follows: TGTGCCTGGAGTCCAGGACAGGGGTTTGGCTACACCTTC. It codes for CAWSPGQGFGYTF.

This clone was seen a few times. This chain links TRBV7-2 with TRBJ2-2, with a tentative D call TRBD2 (5 bases). V shed 4 bases and J shed 5 bases, with 14 bases lying between them. This CDR3 is 15 amino acids long. Germline CDR1 reads SGHTA; CDR2 reads FQGNSA. CDR3 residues: CASSYMSGQTGELFF. The CDR3 DNA reads TGTGCCAGCAGCTATATGAGCGGCCAAACCGGGGAGCTGTTTTTT.

This clone was seen only a few times. A read error may produce the germline difference seen at one junction end. The chain uses TRBV6-2 or TRBV6-3 and TRBJ2-3; unclear D gene. Germline V lookup: CDR1 MNHEY, CDR2 SVGEGT. The CDR3 covers 14 residues. CDR3 protein: CASSYDATTDKQYF. The CDR3 nucleotides read TGTGCCAGCAGTTACGACGCCACCACAGATAAGCAGTATTTT.

This clone counts as medium-sized. The chain has TRBV6-2 or TRBV6-3 and TRBJ2-1; D is possibly TRBD2 (6 bases). Germline V gene sequence: CDR1 MNHEY, CDR2 SVGEGT. The V and J ends lost 5 bases and 5 bases respectively, with 16 bases between them. This CDR3 has 15 amino acids. The CDR3 region is CASSGRGRNHNEQFF. The CDR3 DNA reads TGTGCCAGCAGTGGGAGAGGGAGGAACCACAATGAGCAGTTCTTC.

In its sample, this clone was seen many times. The V and J genes are TRBV28 and TRBJ2-5, with 10 positions matching TRBD2. Germline loops: CDR1 MDHEN, CDR2 SYDVKM. Trimming at V came to 5 bases and at J to 1 base, leaving 4 bases not matched to a gene. This CDR3 spans 15 amino acids. As DNA, the CDR3 is TGTGCCAGCAGTGCGGCTAGCGGGGGCCAAGAGACCCAGTACTTC. It is translated as CASSAASGGQETQYF.

By frequency in the sample, this clone is medium-sized. The rearrangement links TRBV12-3 or TRBV12-4 to TRBJ2-7, with D tentatively TRBD1 (6 bases). The V end was cut by 3 bases, the J end by 5 bases, with 17 bases between. The CDR3 is 15 amino acids. The CDR3 nucleotides are TGTGCCAGCAGTTTTGTCGGTCAGGGGAACGACGAGCAGTACTTC. The encoded protein is CASSFVGQGNDEQYF.

The V and J genes are TRBV20-1 and TRBJ2-1, with 13 bases matching TRBD2. V lost 3 bases and J lost 4; bases outside the gene matches: 3. The germline V gene encodes CDR1 DFQATT and CDR2 SNEGSKA (reference sequence). This CDR3 comprises 15 residues. This chain's CDR3 is CSASGLAGDYNEQFF. The DNA of the CDR3 is TGCAGTGCTAGTGGACTAGCGGGGGATTACAATGAGCAGTTCTTC.

V and J are TRBV19 and TRBJ1-5; D ambiguous. The germline gives CDR1 LNHDA, CDR2 SQIVND (reference sequence). The V end lost 9 bases, the J end lost 9 bases, and 24 bases lay between the germline ends. The CDR3 is made up of 15 amino acids. CDR3 bases: TGTGCCAGCAGTGTTACATGGGTCGGAACCGGGCCCCAGCATTTT. As protein: CASSVTWVGTGPQHF.

This clone was recorded many times. The rearrangement joins TRBV16 to TRBJ1-5; D uncertain. In germline, CDR1 is KGHSY, CDR2 FQNENV. Trimming took 0 bases from V and 1 from J, leaving 7 bases between them. The CDR3 consists of 15 residues. In DNA, the CDR3 is TGTGCCAGCAGCCAATCCGGGCAGAGCAATCAGCCCCAGCATTTT. Translated: CASSQSGQSNQPQHF.

With respect to this clone: The junction departs from the called germline gene at one end, perhaps through a read error. In nucleotides, the CDR3 is TGCTCCAGCAGCTTTCAGGGCAATCAGCCCCAGCATTTT. Translated, it gives CSSSFQGNQPQHF. V is TRBV5-1 and J is TRBJ1-5, with D hard to call. The CDR3 sequence is 13 residues long. Per the germline V gene, CDR1 is SGHRS and CDR2 is YFSETQ.

As concerns this clone: At one end, the junction sequence differs from germline, possibly due to a read error. The genes are TRBV7-8 and TRBJ2-6; 7 bases map to TRBD2. The CDR3 loop spans 17 amino acids. CDR1 and CDR2 (germline): SGHVS, FQNEAQ. The CDR3 DNA follows: TGTGCCAGCAGCTTTAGCGGGCGGGGATCTGGGTCCAACGTCCTTACTTTC. Its translation is CASSFSGRGSGSNVLTF. Variable domain in full (rest from reference TRBV7-8 and TRBJ2-6): GAGVSQSPRYKVAKRGQDVALRCDPISGHVSLFWYQQALGQGPEFLTYFQNEAQLDKSGLPSDRFFAERPEGSVSTLKIQRTQQEDSAVYLCASSFSGRGSGSNVLTFGAGSRLTVL.

This clone was seen a single time. The rearrangement uses TRBV4-1 and TRBJ1-3; 8 bases map to TRBD1. The CDR3 is 19 amino acids. Germline CDR1 reads MGHRA; CDR2 reads YSYEKL. The junction had 12 bases not matched to a gene; V was cut back by 2 bases and J by 0 bases. The CDR3 is CASSQPGTGLPTSGNTIYF. CDR3 sequence (DNA): TGCGCCAGCAGCCAACCAGGGACAGGATTGCCCACCTCTGGAAACACCATATATTTT.

This clone was counted at least ten times. The chain is built from TRBV5-1 and TRBJ2-5, with 8 nucleotides matching TRBD2. The CDR3 covers 15 residues. CDR1 is SGHRS, CDR2 YFSETQ, per germline. V lost 2 bases, J lost 7 bases, and 10 bases stayed unmatched. The CDR3 coding sequence is TGCGCCAGCAGCTTTGGCGGGGGGACCGAATCGACCCAGTACTTC. It yields the protein CASSFGGGTESTQYF.

This clone was detected ten times or more. The J gene is TRBJ2-4, the V gene TRBV28; maybe TRBD2 (6 bases). V was pared by 4 bases and J by 9 bases, with 16 bases between. The CDR3 is 14 amino acids. In germline, CDR1 is MDHEN, CDR2 SYDVKM. CDR3 nucleotide sequence: TGTGCCAGCAGTTCTCCCGGGGGTTGGCGCATTCAGTACTTC. Translation: CASSSPGGWRIQYF.

Remarks on this clone: A single base separates this from a much larger clone, so it may be a read error. The V call is TRBV5-4, the J call TRBJ1-2; D unresolved. The V gene's germline CDR1 is SGHNT and CDR2 YYREEE (reference sequence). The CDR3 is 14 amino acids. The DNA for the CDR3 is TGTTCCAGCAGCTTGGTAGGCAGCGGCTATGGCTACACCTTC. This codes for CSSSLVGSGYGYTF.

At least ten counts were recorded for this clone. Here the CDR3 reads CASSTTGGSGYTF. CDR3 DNA: TGTGCCAGCAGCACGACAGGGGGTTCTGGCTACACCTTC. This sequence joins TRBV5-6 and TRBJ1-2; 9 nucleotides line up with TRBD1. Trimming at V came to 4 bases and at J to 7 bases, leaving 5 bases not matched to a gene. Germline-derived CDR1 and CDR2 are SGHDT and YYEEEE. There are 13 residues in the CDR3.